The clone carrying this T cell receptor beta chain appeared once. No antigen is known for it. The germline V gene has CDR1 SGHRS and CDR2 YFSETQ. Trimming took 2 bases from V and 4 from J; bases not matched to a gene: 1. CDR3 length equals 13 residues. The data originate from a study of tissue T cells after allogeneic stem cell transplantation. Study-wide context: Before transplant, recipient-origin PBMCs were collected in about 5 GVHD patients. The study's findings and limits: Blood and spleen captured only part of the tissue TCR repertoire.

Profiling relied on immunoSEQ multiplex PCR, and the TCRdb table lists in-frame clones only, not all of them. The sample has tens of thousands of clones; around 90% are singletons. The rearrangement uses TRBV5-1 and TRBJ2-7, with 9 bases that match TRBD2. The receptor was derived from a woman aged 35 to 70 who later had graft-versus-host disease after an allogeneic stem cell transplant. Sequenced here: blood, sampled before transplantation. CDR3 coding DNA: TGCGCCAGCAGCTTTGCGGGAGGGTACGAGCAGTACTTC. It yields the protein CASSFAGGYEQYF. The entire variable domain, with the rest obtained from reference TRBV5-1 and TRBJ2-7, is as follows: KAGVTQTPRYLIKTRGQQVTLSCSPISGHRSVSWYQQTPGQGLQFLFEYFSETQRNKGNFPGRFSGRQFSNSRSEMNVSTLELGDSALYLCASSFAGGYEQYFGPGTRLTVT.